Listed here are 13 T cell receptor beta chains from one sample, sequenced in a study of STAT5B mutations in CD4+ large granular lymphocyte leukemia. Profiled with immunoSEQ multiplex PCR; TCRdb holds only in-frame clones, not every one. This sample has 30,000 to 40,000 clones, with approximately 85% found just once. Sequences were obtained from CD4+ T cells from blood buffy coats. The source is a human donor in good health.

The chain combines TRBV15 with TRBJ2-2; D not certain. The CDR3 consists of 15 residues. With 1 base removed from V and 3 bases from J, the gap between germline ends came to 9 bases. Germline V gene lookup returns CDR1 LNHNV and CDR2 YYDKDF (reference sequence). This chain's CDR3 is CATSRVTDYTGELFF. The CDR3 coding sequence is TGTGCCACCAGCAGAGTAACCGACTACACCGGGGAGCTGTTTTTT.

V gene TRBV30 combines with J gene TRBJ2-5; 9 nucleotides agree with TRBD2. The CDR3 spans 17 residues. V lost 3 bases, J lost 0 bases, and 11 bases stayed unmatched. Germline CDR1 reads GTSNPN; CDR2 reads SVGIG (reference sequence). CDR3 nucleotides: TGTGCCTGGAGGCCTCAGCGGGGGGCCCCCAACCAAGAGACCCAGTACTTC. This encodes CAWRPQRGAPNQETQYF. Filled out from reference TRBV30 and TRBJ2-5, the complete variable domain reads SQTIHQWPATLVQPVGSPLSLECTVEGTSNPNLYWYRQAAGRGLQLLFYSVGIGQISSEVPQNLSASRPQDRQFILSSKKLLLSDSGFYLCAWRPQRGAPNQETQYFGPGTRLLVL.

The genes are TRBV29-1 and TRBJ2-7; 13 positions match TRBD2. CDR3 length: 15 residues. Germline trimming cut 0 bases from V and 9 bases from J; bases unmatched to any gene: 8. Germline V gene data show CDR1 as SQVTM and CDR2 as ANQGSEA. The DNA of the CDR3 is TGCAGCGTTGAAGATCTAGGGGGACTAGCGGGAAGGCAGTACTTC. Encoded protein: CSVEDLGGLAGRQYF.

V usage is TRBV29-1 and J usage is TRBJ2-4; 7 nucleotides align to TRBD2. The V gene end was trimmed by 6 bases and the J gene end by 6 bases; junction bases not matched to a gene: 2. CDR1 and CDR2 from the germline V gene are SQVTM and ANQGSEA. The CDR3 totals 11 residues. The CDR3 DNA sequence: TGCAGCGTAGCGGGGAGAAACATTCAGTACTTC. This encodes CSVAGRNIQYF.

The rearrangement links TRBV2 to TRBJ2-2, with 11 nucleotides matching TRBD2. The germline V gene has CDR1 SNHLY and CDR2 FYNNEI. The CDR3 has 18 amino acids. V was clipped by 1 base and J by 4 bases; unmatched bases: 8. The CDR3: CASSEVASGGMGTGELFF. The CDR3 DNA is TGTGCCAGCAGTGAAGTGGCTAGCGGGGGGATGGGCACCGGGGAGCTGTTTTTT.

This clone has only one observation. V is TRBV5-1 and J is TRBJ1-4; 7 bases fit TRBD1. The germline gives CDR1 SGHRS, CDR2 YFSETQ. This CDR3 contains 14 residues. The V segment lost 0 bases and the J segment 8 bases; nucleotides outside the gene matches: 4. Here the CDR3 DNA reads TGCGCCAGCAGCTTGGACAGGGGATCCGAAAAACTGTTTTTT. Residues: CASSLDRGSEKLFF.

The CDR3 loop reads CASSLTGQGYTEAFF. The DNA for the CDR3 is TGTGCCAGCAGCCTTACCGGACAGGGCTACACTGAAGCTTTCTTT. The chain combines TRBV9 with TRBJ1-1; 8 bases are shared with TRBD1. V dropped 4 bases and J dropped 3; count of bases not matched to a gene: 8. The length of the CDR3 is 15 residues. Germline V gene lookup returns CDR1 SGDLS and CDR2 YYNGEE. Filled out from reference TRBV9 and TRBJ1-1, the complete variable domain reads DSGVTQTPKHLITATGQRVTLRCSPRSGDLSVYWYQQSLDQGLQFLIQYYNGEERAKGNILERFSAQQFPDLHSELNLSSLELGDSALYFCASSLTGQGYTEAFFGQGTRLTVV.

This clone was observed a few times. The CDR3 DNA reads as TGTGCCAGCAGCGTGACTAGCGGAGCTTACGAGCAGTACTTC. Encoded protein: CASSVTSGAYEQYF. The rearrangement uses TRBV7-3 and TRBJ2-7; 9 positions agree with TRBD2. The ends lost 5 bases at V and 4 bases at J; junction bases unmatched: 6. CDR3 length: 14 residues. Germline loops: CDR1 SGHTA, CDR2 FQGTGA.

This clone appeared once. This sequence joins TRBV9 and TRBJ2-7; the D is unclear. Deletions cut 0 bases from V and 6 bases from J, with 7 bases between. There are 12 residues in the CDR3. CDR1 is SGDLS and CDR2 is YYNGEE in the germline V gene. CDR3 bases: TGTGCCAGCAGCGTAGACCTGATCGAGCAGTACTTC. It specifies CASSVDLIEQYF. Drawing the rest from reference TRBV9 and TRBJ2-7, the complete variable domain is DSGVTQTPKHLITATGQRVTLRCSPRSGDLSVYWYQQSLDQGLQFLIQYYNGEERAKGNILERFSAQQFPDLHSELNLSSLELGDSALYFCASSVDLIEQYFGPGTRLTVT.

CDR3 amino acids: CAWSPWDSSYNEQFF. For the CDR3, the DNA is TGTGCCTGGAGTCCCTGGGACTCCTCCTACAATGAGCAGTTCTTC. The rearrangement joins TRBV30 to TRBJ2-1; a possible D gene is TRBD2 (6 bases). CDR1 is GTSNPN and CDR2 is SVGIG in the germline V gene (reference sequence). Trimming pared 2 bases from V and 0 bases from J, leaving 11 bases between. The CDR3 runs 15 residues. The full variable domain, completed using reference TRBV30 and TRBJ2-1, is SQTIHQWPATLVQPVGSPLSLECTVEGTSNPNLYWYRQAAGRGLQLLFYSVGIGQISSEVPQNLSASRPQDRQFILSSKKLLLSDSGFYLCAWSPWDSSYNEQFFGPGTRLTVL.

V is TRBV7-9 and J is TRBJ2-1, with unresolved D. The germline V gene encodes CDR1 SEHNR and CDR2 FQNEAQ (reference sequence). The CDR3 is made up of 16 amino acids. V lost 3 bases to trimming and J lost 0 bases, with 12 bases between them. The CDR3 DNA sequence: TGTGCCAGCAGCTTCTTTTCCCTAAGCTCCTACAATGAGCAGTTCTTC. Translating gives CASSFFSLSSYNEQFF.

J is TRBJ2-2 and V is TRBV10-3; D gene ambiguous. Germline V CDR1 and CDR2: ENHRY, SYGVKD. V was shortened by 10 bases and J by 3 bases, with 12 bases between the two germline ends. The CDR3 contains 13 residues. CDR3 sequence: CATRFGDTGELFF. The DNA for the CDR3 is TGTGCCACACGATTTGGCGACACCGGGGAGCTGTTTTTT.

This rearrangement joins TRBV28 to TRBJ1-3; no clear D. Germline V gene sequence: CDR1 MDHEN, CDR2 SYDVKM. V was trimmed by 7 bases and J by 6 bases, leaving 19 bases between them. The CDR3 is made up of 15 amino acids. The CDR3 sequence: CASTPRRRRLNTIYF. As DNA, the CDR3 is TGTGCCAGCACCCCACGGAGGCGCCGGTTAAACACCATATATTTT.